These 31 T cell receptor beta chains were sequenced from one sample in a study of blood T cell repertoires in COVID-19. Measured with immunoSEQ multiplex PCR; TCRdb has only the in-frame clones, and not every one. In the table there are about 180,000 clones, approximately 78% of which are singletons. Sequencing input: peripheral blood. Receptors originate from a woman aged 80 or older with COVID-19, enrolled during active disease.

The gene calls are TRBV27 and TRBJ2-7; 11 positions match TRBD1. The CDR3 has 17 amino acids. Germline CDR1 reads MNHEY; CDR2 reads SMNVEV (reference sequence). Germline trimming cut 2 bases from V and 2 bases from J; bases unmatched to any gene: 8. The CDR3 DNA follows: TGTGCCAGCAGTTTACCCCCCGGGACAGGGGGGCCCTACGAGCAGTACTTC. This gives the protein CASSLPPGTGGPYEQYF.

The rearrangement links TRBV13 to TRBJ2-7; the D gene is possibly TRBD2 (6 bases). V lost 0 bases and J lost 0, with 6 bases in between. Germline lookup yields CDR1 PRHDT and CDR2 FYEKMQ (reference sequence). The CDR3 is 14 amino acids. The CDR3 DNA follows: TGTGCCAGCAGCTTAGGGGACTACTCCTACGAGCAGTACTTC. It yields the protein CASSLGDYSYEQYF.

J is TRBJ1-2 and V is TRBV6-2 or TRBV6-3; TRBD1 is a possible D gene (6 bases). The germline V gene has CDR1 MNHEY and CDR2 SVGEGT. The length of the CDR3 is 15 residues. Deletions cut 6 bases from V and 5 bases from J, with 19 bases between. The CDR3 sequence is CASSDPRGGAYGYTF. The CDR3 DNA follows: TGTGCCAGCAGCGACCCCCGGGGGGGCGCGTATGGCTACACCTTC.

The chain combines TRBV14 with TRBJ1-1, with 7 bases that match TRBD1. The V gene end was trimmed by 3 bases and the J gene end by 1 base; junction bases not matched to a gene: 2. Germline values: CDR1 SGHDN, CDR2 FVKESK. CDR3 length equals 14 residues. CDR3 residues: CASSQTGWNTEAFF. The CDR3 nucleotides read TGTGCCAGCAGCCAGACAGGGTGGAACACTGAAGCTTTCTTT.

J is TRBJ2-1 and V is TRBV28; 10 positions agree with TRBD1. Germline CDR1 reads MDHEN; CDR2 reads SYDVKM. The V gene end was trimmed by 5 bases and the J gene end by 5 bases; junction bases not matched to a gene: 9. This CDR3 has 16 residues. The CDR3 sequence is CASSNLRDRGHNEQFF. CDR3 DNA sequence: TGTGCCAGCAGTAATCTCCGGGACAGGGGACACAATGAGCAGTTCTTC. Full variable domain (outside the CDR3, taken from reference TRBV28 and TRBJ2-1): DVKVTQSSRYLVKRTGEKVFLECVQDMDHENMFWYRQDPGLGLRLIYFSYDVKMKEKGDIPEGYSVSREKKERFSLILESASTNQTSMYLCASSNLRDRGHNEQFFGPGTRLTVL.

The gene calls are TRBV19 and TRBJ2-7; TRBD1 agrees at 7 bases. Germline V gene data show CDR1 as LNHDA and CDR2 as SQIVND (reference sequence). V gave up 8 bases and J gave up 2 bases; unmatched junction bases: 9. The length of the CDR3 is 14 residues. This CDR3 reads CASSRGQIPYEQYF. For the CDR3, the DNA is TGTGCCAGTTCTCGGGGACAGATCCCCTACGAGCAGTACTTC.

The sample holds one count of this clone. CDR3 loop: CASSKVRGTDTQYF. The CDR3 bases are TGTGCCAGCAGCAAGGTGCGGGGCACAGATACGCAGTATTTT. The chain couples TRBV14 to TRBJ2-3, with D possibly TRBD2 on 5 matching bases. Germline lookup yields CDR1 SGHDN and CDR2 FVKESK. The V and J ends lost 5 bases and 1 base respectively, with 10 bases between them. The CDR3 covers 14 residues.

This clone was counted only a few times. CDR3 sequence (DNA): TGTGCCAGCAGACCTCCCGGCGGGGGCTCCTACGAGCAGTACTTC. It yields the protein CASRPPGGGSYEQYF. J is TRBJ2-7 and V is TRBV6-2 or TRBV6-3; TRBD2 matches 7 bases. The V segment lost 6 bases and the J segment 0 bases; nucleotides outside the gene matches: 8. CDR3 length equals 15 residues. Germline loops: CDR1 MNHEY, CDR2 SVGEGT.

This rearrangement joins TRBV2 to TRBJ1-1, with no clear D. This CDR3 spans 14 amino acids. The germline V gene encodes CDR1 SNHLY and CDR2 FYNNEI. V lost 5 bases, J lost 3 bases, and 13 bases lay in between. CDR3 protein: CASSPPGWDTEAFF. The CDR3 DNA follows: TGTGCCAGCAGTCCGCCGGGGTGGGACACTGAAGCTTTCTTT.

This chain uses TRBV6-6 with TRBJ1-1; 8 nucleotides agree with TRBD1. V was clipped by 5 bases and J by 7 bases; unmatched bases: 12. CDR1 is MNHNY and CDR2 is SVGAGI in the germline V gene (reference sequence). This CDR3 spans 15 amino acids. The CDR3 loop reads CASSGSDRGRGEAFF. The CDR3 DNA reads TGTGCCAGCAGTGGATCCGACAGGGGCCGGGGTGAAGCTTTCTTT.

DNA of the CDR3: TGTGCCAGCAGCTTAGACAGGGTAAACTATGGCTACACCTTC. As protein: CASSLDRVNYGYTF. The chain combines TRBV11-2 with TRBJ1-2, with D maybe TRBD1 (5 bases). V lost 0 bases to trimming and J lost 2 bases, with 7 bases between them. The CDR3 covers 14 residues. Per the germline V gene, CDR1 is SGHAT and CDR2 is FQNNGV.

V usage is TRBV9 and J usage is TRBJ2-6, with no clear D. V lost 2 bases and J 1 base, leaving 4 bases between the germline ends. Germline CDR1 is SGDLS and CDR2 is YYNGEE. The CDR3 consists of 14 residues. The CDR3 loop is CASSVRSGANVLTF. The CDR3 nucleotides read TGTGCCAGCAGCGTGCGGTCTGGGGCCAACGTCCTGACTTTC. The entire variable domain, with the rest obtained from reference TRBV9 and TRBJ2-6, is as follows: DSGVTQTPKHLITATGQRVTLRCSPRSGDLSVYWYQQSLDQGLQFLIQYYNGEERAKGNILERFSAQQFPDLHSELNLSSLELGDSALYFCASSVRSGANVLTFGAGSRLTVL.

The V and J genes are TRBV10-3 and TRBJ2-5; perhaps TRBD2 as D (5 bases). V was clipped by 2 bases and J by 5 bases, with 12 bases between them. This CDR3 is built from 14 residues. The germline CDR1 and CDR2 sequences are ENHRY and SYGVKD. The CDR3 spells CAISERGLRETQYF. The CDR3 DNA follows: TGTGCCATCAGTGAGCGGGGTCTGAGGGAGACCCAGTACTTC.

This chain connects TRBV12-3 or TRBV12-4 to TRBJ2-5; no clear D. V lost 6 bases to trimming and J lost 5 bases, with 7 bases between them. This CDR3 spans 11 amino acids. CDR3 protein: CASRSSETQYF. The CDR3 bases are TGTGCCAGCAGGTCCTCCGAGACCCAGTACTTC.

This chain links TRBV28 with TRBJ2-3; TRBD1 matches 10 bases. The germline gives CDR1 MDHEN, CDR2 SYDVKM. Germline trimming cut 3 bases from V and 3 bases from J; bases unmatched to any gene: 9. The CDR3 is made up of 17 amino acids. The CDR3 loop is CASSFAATGGETDTQYF. In nucleotides, the CDR3 is TGTGCCAGCAGTTTCGCGGCGACAGGGGGCGAGACAGATACGCAGTATTTT.

This chain connects TRBV29-1 to TRBJ1-5; D is perhaps TRBD1 (5 bases). V shed 4 bases and J shed 0 bases, with 10 bases lying between them. CDR3 size: 14 residues. Per the germline V gene, CDR1 is SQVTM and CDR2 is ANQGSEA. This CDR3 reads CSVAQGYSNQPQHF. In nucleotides, the CDR3 is TGCAGCGTTGCGCAGGGTTATAGCAATCAGCCCCAGCATTTT.

V is TRBV27 and J is TRBJ2-1, with a tentative D call TRBD1 (7 bases). V lost 5 bases and J lost 6, with 20 bases in between. The CDR3 runs to 16 residues. The V gene's germline CDR1 is MNHEY and CDR2 SMNVEV (reference sequence). The CDR3 nucleotides are TGTGCCAGCAGTCACGGCGGGACAGAACTTCTCAATGAGCAGTTCTTC. It specifies CASSHGGTELLNEQFF.

The V call is TRBV12-5, the J call TRBJ1-5; 7 bases map to TRBD1. The CDR3 loop spans 19 amino acids. The J segment lost 5 bases and the V segment lost 0 bases, leaving 16 bases of the junction unmatched. Germline V gives CDR1 LGHNT, CDR2 FRNRAP. This CDR3 reads CASGLVLIPSDRDYQPQHF. Written as DNA, the CDR3 is TGTGCTAGTGGTTTGGTACTTATTCCCTCCGACAGGGACTATCAGCCCCAGCATTTT.

The CDR3 region has the DNA TGTGCCAGCAGTTCAGCCTACGAGCAGTACTTC. Its translation: CASSSAYEQYF. The rearrangement joins TRBV6-2 or TRBV6-3 to TRBJ2-7; D not resolved. From germline, CDR1 is MNHEY and CDR2 SVGEGT. V was pared by 4 bases and J by 2 bases, with 3 bases between. CDR3 size: 11 residues.

The chain has TRBV5-4 and TRBJ1-2, with D unclear. This CDR3 is built from 14 residues. CDR1 is SGHNT, CDR2 YYREEE, per germline (reference sequence). V shed 2 bases and J shed 4 bases, with 12 bases lying between them. The CDR3 bases are TGTGCCAGCAGCTTCCCTGGGGAGATCTATGGCTACACCTTC. This codes for CASSFPGEIYGYTF.

In this sample, this clone turned up a few times. The genes are TRBV6-5 and TRBJ2-3; no firm D call. The germline V gene has CDR1 MNHEY and CDR2 SVGAGI. This CDR3 has 13 residues. V was trimmed by 2 bases and J by 3 bases, leaving 6 bases between them. The CDR3 DNA follows: TGTGCCAGCAGTTACGACGGGACAGATACGCAGTATTTT. This encodes CASSYDGTDTQYF.

This rearrangement joins TRBV5-1 to TRBJ2-5; possibly TRBD2 for D (5 bases). The CDR3 is made up of 14 amino acids. Trimming shortened V by 0 bases and J by 3 bases, and 9 bases separated the two germline ends. Germline CDR1 SGHRS, CDR2 YFSETQ. The CDR3 DNA reads TGCGCCAGCAGCTTGGTTACTAGTGAAGAGACCCAGTACTTC. This encodes CASSLVTSEETQYF.

J is TRBJ2-3 and V is TRBV11-3; D unresolved. The CDR3 covers 14 residues. The germline CDR1 and CDR2 sequences are SGHNT and YENEEA. V was clipped by 0 bases and J by 0 bases, with 4 bases between them. The CDR3 reads CASSLDLSTDTQYF. The DNA of the CDR3 is TGTGCCAGCAGCTTAGACCTAAGCACAGATACGCAGTATTTT.

This sequence joins TRBV27 and TRBJ1-2, with TRBD1 as a possible D gene (5 bases). This CDR3 has 15 amino acids. V was clipped by 5 bases and J by 2 bases, with 15 bases between them. CDR1 is MNHEY and CDR2 is SMNVEV in the germline V gene (reference sequence). In DNA form, the CDR3 reads TGTGCCAGCAGTCCGGGCCCGGACATAAACTATGGCTACACCTTC. Its translation: CASSPGPDINYGYTF.

This clone was observed a few times. The rearrangement links TRBV5-1 to TRBJ1-3, with TRBD1 matching 7 bases. The germline V gene has CDR1 SGHRS and CDR2 YFSETQ. Trimming cost V 5 bases and J 0 bases; bases outside gene matches: 8. This CDR3 has 16 amino acids. CDR3 sequence reads: CASSPLTGTSGNTIYF. CDR3 bases: TGCGCCAGCAGTCCCCTGACAGGGACCTCTGGAAACACCATATATTTT.

The V and J genes are TRBV7-2 and TRBJ2-1; TRBD2 aligns across 7 bases. V was pared by 6 bases and J by 1 base, with 6 bases of the junction left unmatched. CDR1 and CDR2 (germline): SGHTA, FQGNSA. This CDR3 region has 15 residues. In DNA, the CDR3 is TGTGCCAGCAGGTCCCGGGGAGGGTCCTACAATGAGCAGTTCTTC. Translation: CASRSRGGSYNEQFF.

The V gene is TRBV6-5, the J gene TRBJ1-2; D ambiguous. The germline gives CDR1 MNHEY, CDR2 SVGAGI. Trimming took off 6 bases at V and 0 bases at J, with 8 bases between the two ends. The CDR3 runs to 13 residues. The CDR3 region is CASRRSANYGYTF. CDR3 in DNA: TGTGCCAGCAGGCGGAGCGCTAACTATGGCTACACCTTC.

The chain combines TRBV3-1 (or the pseudogene TRBV3-2) with TRBJ2-1, with 9 bases that match TRBD1. CDR3 length equals 16 residues. Germline V CDR1 and CDR2: LGHDT, YNNKEL (reference sequence). The J segment lost 9 bases and the V segment lost 0 bases, leaving 9 bases of the junction unmatched. CDR3 in DNA: TGTGCCAGCAGCCAAGACTGGACAGGGGTTATGCTTGAGCAGTTCTTC. The encoded protein is CASSQDWTGVMLEQFF.

The V call is TRBV11-2, the J call TRBJ1-4, with 7 bases that match TRBD1. CDR1 is SGHAT and CDR2 is FQNNGV in the germline V gene. The CDR3 is made up of 15 amino acids. Trimming removed 5 bases from V and 5 bases from J; junction bases left unmatched: 8. The CDR3 here is CASSRGTDRNEKLFF. Written as DNA, the CDR3 is TGTGCCAGCAGCCGAGGGACAGACCGGAATGAAAAACTGTTTTTT.

This clone has just one count. The rearrangement uses TRBV25-1 and TRBJ2-5, with 7 bases identical to TRBD2. Trimming cost V 3 bases and J 5 bases; bases outside gene matches: 3. The CDR3 runs 13 residues. In germline, CDR1 is MGHDK, CDR2 SYGVNS. The CDR3 reads CASSEWGGETQYF. In nucleotides, the CDR3 is TGTGCCAGCAGTGAGTGGGGAGGGGAGACCCAGTACTTC.

The J gene is TRBJ2-5, the V gene TRBV7-8; D remains ambiguous. CDR1 and CDR2 from the germline V gene are SGHVS and FQNEAQ. The CDR3 runs to 12 residues. Trimming shortened V by 5 bases and J by 5 bases, and 9 bases separated the two germline ends. The CDR3 loop is CASSPPVETQYF. The CDR3 DNA reads TGTGCCAGCAGCCCCCCCGTGGAGACCCAGTACTTC.